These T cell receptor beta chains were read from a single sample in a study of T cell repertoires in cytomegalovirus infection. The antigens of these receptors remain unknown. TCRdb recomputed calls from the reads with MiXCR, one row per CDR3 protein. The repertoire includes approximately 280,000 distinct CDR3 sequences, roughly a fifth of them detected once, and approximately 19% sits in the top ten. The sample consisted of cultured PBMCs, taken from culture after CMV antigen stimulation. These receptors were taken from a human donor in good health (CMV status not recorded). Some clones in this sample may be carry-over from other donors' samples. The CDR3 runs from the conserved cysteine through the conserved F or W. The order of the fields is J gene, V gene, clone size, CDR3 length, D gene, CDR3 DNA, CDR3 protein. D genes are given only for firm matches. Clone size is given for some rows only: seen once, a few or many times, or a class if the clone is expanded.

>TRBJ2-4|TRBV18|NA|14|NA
TGTGCCAGCTCACCCACCACAGGGTCAAACATTCAGTACTTC
CASSPTTGSNIQYF
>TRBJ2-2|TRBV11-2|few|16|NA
TGTGCCAGCAGCTTAGTGAACCGATGGAACACCGGGGAGCTGTTTTTT
CASSLVNRWNTGELFF
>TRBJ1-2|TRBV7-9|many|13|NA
TGTGCCAGCAGCTTAGGATCCAGCTATGGCTACACCTTC
CASSLGSSYGYTF
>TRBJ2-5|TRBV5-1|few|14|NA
TGCGCCAGCAGCACGGTCACGCTCGGGGAGACCCAGTACTTC
CASSTVTLGETQYF
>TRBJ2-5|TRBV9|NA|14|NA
TGTGCCAGCAGCGAGGGAAGCAGGGTGGAGACCCAGTACTTC
CASSEGSRVETQYF
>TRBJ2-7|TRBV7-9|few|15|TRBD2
TGTGCCAGCAGCGCAACCATAGCGGGAGGAGTCGAGCAGTACTTC
CASSATIAGGVEQYF
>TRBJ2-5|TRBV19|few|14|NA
TGTGCCAGTAGTATGCGGAGGGCGAGGGAGACCCAGTACTTC
CASSMRRARETQYF
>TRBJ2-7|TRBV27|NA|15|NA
TGTGCCAGCAGTTTCTCGGGACAAGGATCCTACGAGCAGTACTTC
CASSFSGQGSYEQYF
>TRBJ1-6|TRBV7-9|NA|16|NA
TGTGCCAGCAGGAGGGGCACTCAAGGGGGTAATTCACCCCTCCACTTT
CASRRGTQGGNSPLHF
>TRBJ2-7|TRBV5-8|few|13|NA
TGTGCCAGTAAGGTAGGGGTCCCCTACGAGCAGTACTTC
CASKVGVPYEQYF
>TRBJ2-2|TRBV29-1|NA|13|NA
TGCAGCTCGGAACCCCTAAACACCGGGGAGCTGTTTTTT
CSSEPLNTGELFF
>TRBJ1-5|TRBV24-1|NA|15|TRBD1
TGTGCCACCAGTGACAATACAGGGGTCCATCAGCCCCAGCATTTT
CATSDNTGVHQPQHF
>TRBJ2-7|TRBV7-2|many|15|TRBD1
TGTGCCAGCAGCTTCAACCGGGACAGGGCTGGCGAGCAGTACTTC
CASSFNRDRAGEQYF
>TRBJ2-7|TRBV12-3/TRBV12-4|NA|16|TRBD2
TGTGCCAGCAGTTCACCTCTAGCGGGAGAAGCCTACGAGCAGTACTTC
CASSSPLAGEAYEQYF
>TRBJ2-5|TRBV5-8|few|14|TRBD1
TGTGCCAGCAGTTCCTGGGACAGGTTAGAGACCCAGTACTTC
CASSSWDRLETQYF
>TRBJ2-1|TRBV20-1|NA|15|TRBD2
TGCAGTGCTAGACCACTAGCGGGGTCCTACAATGAGCAGTTCTTC
CSARPLAGSYNEQFF
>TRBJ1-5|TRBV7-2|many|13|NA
TGTGCCAGCAGCTTAGTAGGGGGTCAGCCCCAGCATTTT
CASSLVGGQPQHF
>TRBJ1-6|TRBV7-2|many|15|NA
TGTGCCAGCAGCAAGGACAGAGCATATAATTCACCCCTCCACTTT
CASSKDRAYNSPLHF
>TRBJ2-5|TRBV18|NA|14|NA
TGTGCCAGCTCACCACTCAGAGGGAGCGAGACCCAGTACTTC
CASSPLRGSETQYF
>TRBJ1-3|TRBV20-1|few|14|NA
TGCAGTGCTTTGGCAAATGATTTTGGAAACACCATATATTTT
CSALANDFGNTIYF
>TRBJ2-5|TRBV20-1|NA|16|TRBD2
TGCAGTGTTCAGCGGCCTAGCGGGAGGTCGGAGGAGACCCAGTACTTC
CSVQRPSGRSEETQYF
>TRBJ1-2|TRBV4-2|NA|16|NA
TGTGCCAGCAGCCAAGAAGTTCTTTCAGGGGAAGATGGCTACACCTTC
CASSQEVLSGEDGYTF
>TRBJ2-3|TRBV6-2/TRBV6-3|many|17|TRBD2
TGTGCCAGCAGTCCCTACCGGACTAGCGGGACGTCAGATACGCAGTATTTT
CASSPYRTSGTSDTQYF
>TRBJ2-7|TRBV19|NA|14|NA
TGTGCCAGTAGTCCCAGGGACATGGCCTACGAGCAGTACTTC
CASSPRDMAYEQYF
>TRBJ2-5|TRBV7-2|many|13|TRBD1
TGTGCCAGCTCGGGACAGTTACTAGAGACCCAGTACTTC
CASSGQLLETQYF
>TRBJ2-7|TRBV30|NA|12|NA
TGTGCCTGGAGTTTGGGACCCCCTAGCCAGTACTTC
CAWSLGPPSQYF
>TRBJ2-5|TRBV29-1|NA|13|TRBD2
TGCAGCGTTGAAGGGGAGGGGACGGAGACCCAGTACTTC
CSVEGEGTETQYF
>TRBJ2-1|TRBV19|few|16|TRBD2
TGTGCCAGTAGACCTAGGGCGGGAGGAGGTAACAATGAGCAGTTCTTC
CASRPRAGGGNNEQFF
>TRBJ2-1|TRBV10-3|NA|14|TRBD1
TGTGCCATCAGTGAGGCCGGGACAGGGTACGAGCAGTTCTTC
CAISEAGTGYEQFF
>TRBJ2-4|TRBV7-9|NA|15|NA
TGTGCCAGCAGCCTGGAGGGGGCGGTCAAAACCATTCAGTACTTC
CASSLEGAVKTIQYF
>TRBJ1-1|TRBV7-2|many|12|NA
TGTGCCAGCAGCTGGGGGGGCGCGCCAGCTTTCTTT
CASSWGGAPAFF
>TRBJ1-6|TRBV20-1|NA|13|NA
TGCAGTGGCCGGGGCCATTATAATTCACCCCTCCACTTT
CSGRGHYNSPLHF
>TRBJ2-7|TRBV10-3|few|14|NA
TGTGCCATCAGTGAGGCAGGGAGGCAGGACGAGCAGTACTTC
CAISEAGRQDEQYF
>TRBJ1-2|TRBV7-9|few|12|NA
TGTGCCAGCCTCAACGGGGGAGGCGGCTACACCTTC
CASLNGGGGYTF
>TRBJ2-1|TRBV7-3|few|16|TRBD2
TGTGCCAGCAGCCCCCCCGGTAGCGGGAGGTATGTTGAGCAGTTCTTC
CASSPPGSGRYVEQFF
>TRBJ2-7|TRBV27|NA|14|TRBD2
TGTGCCAGCAGTGCTAGCGGTTTCCGCTACGAGCAGTACTTC
CASSASGFRYEQYF
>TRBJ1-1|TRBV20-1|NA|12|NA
TGCAGTGCTAGAACTGGTGGCACTGAAGCTTTCTTT
CSARTGGTEAFF
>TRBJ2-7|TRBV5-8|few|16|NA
TGTGCCAGCAGCGCCCTAACAGCTGCCTGGGCCTACGAGCAGTACTTC
CASSALTAAWAYEQYF
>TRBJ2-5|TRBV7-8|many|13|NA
TGTGCCAGCAGCTCCCGGGACCCCGAGACCCAGTACTTC
CASSSRDPETQYF
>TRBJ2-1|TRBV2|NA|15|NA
TGTGCCAGCAGTGAAAGGAGTAGCTCCTACAATGAGCAGTTCTTC
CASSERSSSYNEQFF
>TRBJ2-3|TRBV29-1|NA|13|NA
TGCAGCGTTGAAAGGGGGACCACAGATACGCAGTATTTT
CSVERGTTDTQYF
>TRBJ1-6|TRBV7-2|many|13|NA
TGTGCCAGCAGCTACAGGGCAGCTTCACCCCTCCACTTT
CASSYRAASPLHF
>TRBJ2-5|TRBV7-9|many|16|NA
TGTGCCAGCAGCTTTCCTTTGACTACCAAGCAAGAGACCCAGTACTTC
CASSFPLTTKQETQYF
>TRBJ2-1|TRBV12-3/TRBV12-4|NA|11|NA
TGTGCCAGCAGACTCAACAATGAGCAGTTCTTC
CASRLNNEQFF
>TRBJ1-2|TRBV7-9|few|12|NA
TGTGCCAGCAGCTACGGAGACTATGGCTACACCTTC
CASSYGDYGYTF
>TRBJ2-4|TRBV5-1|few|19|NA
TGCGCCAGCAGTACGACGTGGGGAGACTTTGCCCTAACCAAAAACATTCAGTACTTC
CASSTTWGDFALTKNIQYF
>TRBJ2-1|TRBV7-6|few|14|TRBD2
TGTGCCAGCAGCCGGACTAGCGGGGGGGATGAGCAGTTCTTC
CASSRTSGGDEQFF
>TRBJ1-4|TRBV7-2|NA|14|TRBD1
TGTGCCAGCAGACCTGGACAGGGCCCTGAAAAACTGTTTTTT
CASRPGQGPEKLFF